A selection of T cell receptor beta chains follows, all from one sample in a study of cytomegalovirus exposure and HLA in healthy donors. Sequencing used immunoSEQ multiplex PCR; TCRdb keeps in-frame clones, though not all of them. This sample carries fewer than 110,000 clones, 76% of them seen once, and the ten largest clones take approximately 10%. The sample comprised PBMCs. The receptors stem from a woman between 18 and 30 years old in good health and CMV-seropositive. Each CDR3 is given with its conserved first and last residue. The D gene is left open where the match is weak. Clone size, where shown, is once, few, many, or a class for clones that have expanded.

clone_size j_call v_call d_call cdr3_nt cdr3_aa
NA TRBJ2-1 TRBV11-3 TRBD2 TGTGCCAGCAGCTTGCGGACTAGCGGGGGTAACGAGCAGTTCTTC CASSLRTSGGNEQFF
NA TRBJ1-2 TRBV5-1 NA TGCGCCAGCAGCTTGACAGGGAGTTTCGGCTACACCTTC CASSLTGSFGYTF
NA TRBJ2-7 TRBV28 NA TGTGCCAGCAGTTTGACTAGCTACGAGCAGTACTTC CASSLTSYEQYF
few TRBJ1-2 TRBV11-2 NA TGTGCCAGCAGCTTTCAGGGCCCGTTGGATGGCTACACCTTC CASSFQGPLDGYTF
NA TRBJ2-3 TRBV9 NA TGTGCCAGCAGCGCGGAGAGCGGTGGTACTAGCACAGATACGCAGTATTTT CASSAESGGTSTDTQYF
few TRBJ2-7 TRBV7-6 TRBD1 TGTGCCAGCAGCCCCCGGACAGGGAACCCATACGAGCAGTACTTC CASSPRTGNPYEQYF
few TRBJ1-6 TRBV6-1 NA TGTGCCCTCAGCGGGGGATCCTATAATTCACCCCTCCACTTT CALSGGSYNSPLHF
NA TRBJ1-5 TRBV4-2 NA TGTGCCAGCAGCCAAGGGGGGCCTCGGGGGGGTAGCAATCAGCCCCAGCATTTT CASSQGGPRGGSNQPQHF
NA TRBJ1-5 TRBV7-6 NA TGTGCCAGCAGTTCATGGGGGGGTCAGCCCCAGCATTTT CASSSWGGQPQHF
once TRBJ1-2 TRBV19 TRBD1 TGTGCCAGTAGCATCGGGACAGGAGCGGCCCGGTATGGCTACACCTTC CASSIGTGAARYGYTF
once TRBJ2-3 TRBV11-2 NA TGTGCCAGCAGCCTAGTAGGGGGTCCAGATACGCAGTATTTT CASSLVGGPDTQYF
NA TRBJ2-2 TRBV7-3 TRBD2 TGTGCCAGCAGTTACGGGGGGGTCTTTATGGCCGGGGAGCTGTTTTTT CASSYGGVFMAGELFF
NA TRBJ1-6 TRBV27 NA TGTGCCAGCAGTTTAGCAGGGGCAAAATCACCCCTCCACTTT CASSLAGAKSPLHF
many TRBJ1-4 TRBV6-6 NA TGTGCCAGCACCTTCCACAGGCTTAATGAAAAACTGTTTTTT CASTFHRLNEKLFF
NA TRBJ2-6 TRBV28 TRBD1 TGTGCCAGCAGCTGGACAGGGCCCGGGGCCAACGTCCTGACTTTC CASSWTGPGANVLTF
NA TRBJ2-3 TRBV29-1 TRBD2 TGCAGCGTTGGACGTCTAGCGGGTTACACAGATACGCAGTATTTT CSVGRLAGYTDTQYF
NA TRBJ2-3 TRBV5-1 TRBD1 TGCGCCAGCAGCGACTTGGGACAGGGAGTTGATACGCAGTATTTT CASSDLGQGVDTQYF
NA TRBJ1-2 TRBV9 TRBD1 TGTGCCAGCAGCGCCGGATCCGGGACAGGAATGATCTATGGCTACACCTTC CASSAGSGTGMIYGYTF
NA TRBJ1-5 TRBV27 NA TGTGCCAGCGCCCCTAATCACTATAGCAATCAGCCCCAGCATTTT CASAPNHYSNQPQHF
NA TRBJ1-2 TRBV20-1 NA TGCAGTGCTAGTAAAGGCTACACCTTC CSASKGYTF
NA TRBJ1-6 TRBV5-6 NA TGTGCCAGCAGCCCGCGGGGGGCTCTCCTCCACTTT CASSPRGALLHF
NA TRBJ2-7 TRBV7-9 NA TGTGCCAGCAGCCCGAGCCTCTTATCCTACGAGCAGTACTTC CASSPSLLSYEQYF
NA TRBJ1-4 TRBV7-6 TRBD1 TGTGCCAGCAGCATGGGGACAGGGGAAGGCGAAAAACTGTTTTTT CASSMGTGEGEKLFF
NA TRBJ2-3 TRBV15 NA TGTGCCACCAGCAGAGATTCGAGACAGAGCACAGATACGCAGTATTTT CATSRDSRQSTDTQYF
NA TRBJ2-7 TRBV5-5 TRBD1 TGTGCCAGCAGCGGTTCTCCGGGACAGTCCTACGAGCAGTACTTC CASSGSPGQSYEQYF
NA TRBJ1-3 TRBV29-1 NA TGCAGCGCCCAAAAGGCCGGGTCCTCTGGAAACACCATATATTTT CSAQKAGSSGNTIYF
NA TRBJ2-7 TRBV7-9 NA TGTGCCAGCAGCTTACTTGACGAGCAGTACTTC CASSLLDEQYF